The 11 T cell receptor beta chains presented below share a single source sample, sequenced in a study of OX40 agonist ivuxolimab in advanced cancers. Sequencing was performed with immunoSEQ multiplex PCR; in TCRdb, only in-frame clones are kept and a portion is missing. Here the sample spans 41,000 or so clones, approximately 89% being singletons. The sequenced sample was CD4+ or CD8+ T cells sorted from blood, obtained in a trial of the OX40 agonist ivuxolimab. The receptors shown here come from an adult with an advanced solid tumor such as melanoma, head and neck, liver or kidney cancer.

The chain is built from TRBV6-5 and TRBJ1-1, with unresolved D. V lost 7 bases and J lost 1, with 13 bases in between. The CDR3 is 14 amino acids. Germline V lookup: CDR1 MNHEY, CDR2 SVGAGI. The CDR3 region is CASKTQQWNTEAFF. The CDR3 region has the DNA TGTGCCAGCAAGACCCAGCAGTGGAACACTGAAGCTTTCTTT.

Remarks on this clone: An end of the junction differs from the germline gene, which may be a read error. V and J are TRBV6-6 and TRBJ1-4; 7 bases match TRBD1. The CDR3 spans 12 residues. Germline V lookup: CDR1 MNHNY, CDR2 SVGAGI (reference sequence). CDR3 loop: CASSFSDRATLF. In DNA, the CDR3 is TGTGCCAGCAGTTTCTCTGACAGGGCGACGCTTTTT.

This clone was detected once. The rearrangement joins TRBV29-1 to TRBJ2-5; TRBD1 matches 7 bases. The better agreement between TRBJ2-7 and the DNA end casts doubt on the J call. This CDR3 is built from 12 residues. The germline V gene has CDR1 SQVTM and CDR2 ANQGSEA. CDR3 loop: CSVEAGGYEQYF. In DNA form, the CDR3 reads TGCAGCGTTGAGGCAGGGGGATACGAGCAGTACTTC.

This sequence joins TRBV11-3 and TRBJ1-1; D remains ambiguous. V lost 8 bases to trimming and J lost 8 bases, with 12 bases between them. The CDR3 sequence is 11 residues long. Germline values: CDR1 SGHNT, CDR2 YENEEA. The CDR3 here is CASAGGSEAFF. Written as DNA, the CDR3 is TGTGCCAGCGCTGGCGGCTCAGAAGCTTTCTTT.

The rearrangement uses TRBV9 and TRBJ2-7; D uncertain. The CDR3 has 15 amino acids. The ends were cut back, 0 bases at V and 0 bases at J, with 10 bases in the middle. Germline assignment: CDR1 SGDLS and CDR2 YYNGEE. This CDR3 is CASSVDPGSSYEQYF. In nucleotides, the CDR3 is TGTGCCAGCAGCGTAGATCCGGGTAGCTCCTACGAGCAGTACTTC. Full variable domain (outside the CDR3, taken from reference TRBV9 and TRBJ2-7): DSGVTQTPKHLITATGQRVTLRCSPRSGDLSVYWYQQSLDQGLQFLIQYYNGEERAKGNILERFSAQQFPDLHSELNLSSLELGDSALYFCASSVDPGSSYEQYFGPGTRLTVT.

The rearrangement links TRBV29-1 to TRBJ1-5; TRBD1 agrees at 7 bases. Unmatched junction bases numbered 5, after V lost 6 bases and J lost 3 bases. Germline V gene lookup returns CDR1 SQVTM and CDR2 ANQGSEA. CDR3 length: 13 residues. CDR3 nucleotide sequence: TGCAGCGTACGACAGGGTATCAATCAGCCCCAGCATTTT. The encoded protein is CSVRQGINQPQHF.

The chain couples TRBV7-2 to TRBJ2-5, with D unclear. CDR1 and CDR2 from the germline V gene are SGHTA and FQGNSA. Trimming removed 1 base from V and 5 bases from J, with 11 bases in between. This CDR3 is 14 amino acids long. CDR3 sequence: CASSLEFERETQYF. In nucleotides, the CDR3 is TGTGCCAGCAGCTTAGAGTTTGAGCGTGAGACCCAGTACTTC.

This clone was found once. The chain is built from TRBV19 and TRBJ1-1; possible D gene TRBD1, 6 bases. V lost 1 base and J lost 1, with 7 bases in between. The CDR3 extends over 14 amino acids. Germline lookup yields CDR1 LNHDA and CDR2 SQIVND (reference sequence). CDR3 sequence (DNA): TGTGCCAGTAGTATAGGAGGGGGGAACACTGAAGCTTTCTTT. This translates into CASSIGGGNTEAFF.

The chain combines TRBV28 with TRBJ2-7; D is uncertain. Germline lookup yields CDR1 MDHEN and CDR2 SYDVKM. The CDR3 length is 11 residues. Trimming cost V 4 bases and J 6 bases, with 7 bases left between them. CDR3 sequence: CASSSRSEQYF. The CDR3, as DNA: TGTGCCAGCAGTTCTAGGTCCGAGCAGTACTTC.

V gene TRBV30 combines with J gene TRBJ1-2; TRBD1 might be the D (5 bases). Between the trimmed V and J ends, which lost 0 bases and 0 bases, there was a span of 8 bases. The CDR3 consists of 14 residues. CDR1 GTSNPN and CDR2 SVGIG come from the germline V gene (reference sequence). CDR3 protein: CAWSVGASNYGYTF. CDR3 sequence (DNA): TGTGCCTGGAGTGTAGGGGCGTCTAACTATGGCTACACCTTC.

The chain combines TRBV18 with TRBJ2-6, with a weak D call TRBD1 (7 bases). The CDR3 has 17 residues. V lost 1 base and J lost 2, with 12 bases in between. CDR1 KGHSH and CDR2 LQKENI come from the germline V gene. Here the CDR3 DNA reads TGTGCCAGCTCACCACGGCAGGGGGGTCCTGGGGCCAACGTCCTGACTTTC. Translated: CASSPRQGGPGANVLTF.